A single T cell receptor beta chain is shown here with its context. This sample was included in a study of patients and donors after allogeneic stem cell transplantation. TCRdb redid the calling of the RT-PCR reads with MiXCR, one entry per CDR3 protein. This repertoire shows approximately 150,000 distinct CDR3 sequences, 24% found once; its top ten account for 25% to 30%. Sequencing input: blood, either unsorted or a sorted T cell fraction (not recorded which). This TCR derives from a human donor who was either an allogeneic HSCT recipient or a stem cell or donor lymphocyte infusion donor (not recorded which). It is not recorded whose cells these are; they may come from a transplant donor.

DNA of the CDR3: TGCAGCGTCGGGAGCAGGGGGCACCAATCCGGGGAGCTGTTTTTT. Protein: CSVGSRGHQSGELFF. V is TRBV29-1 and J is TRBJ2-2; 8 bases are a match to TRBD1. V was clipped by 6 bases and J by 6 bases; unmatched bases: 12. The CDR3 has 15 residues. The germline gives CDR1 SQVTM, CDR2 ANQGSEA.